This is a list of T cell receptor beta chains from one sample in a study of shared clonotypes between healthy human individuals. The table came from immunoSEQ multiplex PCR; TCRdb's copy has only in-frame clones and leaves some out. Of roughly 1 million clones listed, approximately 70% are singletons. Sequencing was performed on memory CD4+ T cells sorted from blood. These receptors came from a man between 18 and 29 years old in good health. CDR3s include the opening cysteine and the closing phenylalanine or tryptophan. The D gene is left open where the match is weak. The size entry is marked missing in some rows and otherwise reads once, few, many or a size class.

>few|15|TRBJ2-1|TRBV15|TRBD2
CATSSSGTSYNEQFF
TGTGCCACCAGCAGTAGCGGGACCTCCTACAATGAGCAGTTCTTC
>-|14|TRBJ1-1|TRBV9|-
CASSIGTQNTEAFF
TGTGCCAGCAGCATAGGGACGCAGAACACTGAAGCTTTCTTT
>few|12|TRBJ1-2|TRBV7-2|-
CASSPTLDGYTF
TGTGCCAGCAGCCCAACCCTTGATGGCTACACCTTC
>-|15|TRBJ2-4|TRBV18|-
CASSPPILAGRVQYF
TGTGCCAGCTCACCACCTATACTAGCCGGACGGGTTCAGTACTTC
>-|14|TRBJ2-3|TRBV5-1|-
CASSPGGGTDTQYF
TGCGCCAGCAGCCCGGGTGGGGGCACAGATACGCAGTATTTT
>-|15|TRBJ1-5|TRBV19|TRBD1
CASSIVGQGARAQHF
TGTGCCAGTAGTATAGTGGGTCAGGGGGCGAGAGCCCAGCATTTT
>-|14|TRBJ2-7|TRBV6-1|-
CASSSGILSYEQYF
TGTGCCAGCAGTTCGGGGATACTCTCCTACGAGCAGTACTTC
>-|17|TRBJ2-1|TRBV9|-
CASSGGQLAGSYNEQFF
TGTGCCAGCAGCGGGGGTCAACTAGCCGGATCCTACAATGAGCAGTTCTTC
>few|14|TRBJ2-2|TRBV5-8|-
CASSFGRLTGELFF
TGTGCCAGCAGTTTCGGGAGACTCACCGGGGAGCTGTTTTTT
>-|20|TRBJ1-5|TRBV4-2|TRBD1
CASSQDGLGQGTLSNQPQHF
TGTGCCAGCAGCCAAGATGGGTTGGGACAGGGGACTTTGAGCAATCAGCCCCAGCATTTT
>-|14|TRBJ2-7|TRBV11-3|-
CASSPQGIGYEQYF
TGTGCCAGCAGCCCCCAGGGAATCGGGTACGAGCAGTACTTC
>-|15|TRBJ2-1|TRBV18|TRBD1
CASSPGQGANNEQFF
TGTGCCAGCTCACCGGGACAGGGGGCTAACAATGAGCAGTTCTTC
>-|14|TRBJ2-2|TRBV7-2|-
CASSLDRVAGELFF
TGTGCCAGCAGCTTAGACAGGGTAGCCGGGGAGCTGTTTTTT
>-|15|TRBJ2-5|TRBV6-5|TRBD1
CASSARQGGLETQYF
TGTGCCAGCAGTGCCCGACAGGGCGGGTTAGAGACCCAGTACTTC
>few|14|TRBJ1-5|TRBV4-1|TRBD1
CASSQPQGDQPQHF
TGCGCCAGCAGTCAACCTCAGGGGGATCAGCCCCAGCATTTT
>once|15|TRBJ1-1|TRBV7-2|-
CASSPRKGGTTEAFF
TGTGCCAGCAGCCCAAGGAAGGGAGGTACGACTGAAGCTTTCTTT